This entry lists 13 T cell receptor beta chains sequenced from one sample in a study of blood T cell repertoires in COVID-19. Data came from immunoSEQ multiplex PCR; TCRdb stores just in-frame clones and leaves some out. The sample yields approximately 300,000 clones, roughly 87% seen once. The sequenced material came from peripheral blood. The receptor set was obtained from a man aged 18 to 30 with active or convalescent COVID-19.

The chain joins TRBV6-5 to TRBJ2-6; maybe TRBD2 (6 bases). The CDR3 is 15 amino acids. Trimming removed 6 bases at V and 0 bases at J, with 9 bases between. The V gene's germline CDR1 is MNHEY and CDR2 SVGAGI. CDR3 in amino acids: CASREGASGANVLTF. In nucleotides, the CDR3 is TGTGCCAGCAGGGAGGGCGCCTCTGGGGCCAACGTCCTGACTTTC.

This clone was recorded a few times. The CDR3: CASSPYMGAPYGYTF. DNA of the CDR3: TGTGCCAGTAGTCCCTACATGGGGGCCCCCTATGGCTACACCTTC. This chain joins TRBV19 and TRBJ1-2, with D perhaps matching TRBD1 (6 bases). The germline V and J ends were trimmed by 5 bases and 4 bases, with 17 bases remaining between them. Germline V gives CDR1 LNHDA, CDR2 SQIVND (reference sequence). This CDR3 is 15 amino acids long.

The V gene is TRBV7-8, the J gene TRBJ2-6, with 8 bases that match TRBD1. This CDR3 is built from 18 residues. Germline CDR1 reads SGHVS; CDR2 reads FQNEAQ. J was trimmed by 0 bases and V by 5 bases; bases with no gene match: 9. CDR3 residues: CASSLRDRPFSGANVLTF. The CDR3 nucleotides read TGTGCCAGCAGCCTCCGGGACAGGCCTTTCTCTGGGGCCAACGTCCTGACTTTC.

The chain recombines TRBV7-8 with TRBJ2-1; 8 bases match TRBD2. The CDR3 totals 15 residues. V shed 0 bases, J shed 7 bases, and the junction held 5 bases outside the gene matches. CDR1 and CDR2 from the germline V gene are SGHVS and FQNEAQ. The CDR3 DNA reads TGTGCCAGCAGCTTAGCATATAAGCGGGAGAATGAGCAGTTCTTC. Translation gives CASSLAYKRENEQFF.

This clone was counted a single time. The chain links TRBV9 to TRBJ1-5; no clear D gene. V gave up 4 bases and J gave up 6 bases, with 11 bases separating them. Germline V gene sequence: CDR1 SGDLS, CDR2 YYNGEE. The CDR3 has 13 amino acids. Written as DNA, the CDR3 is TGTGCCAGCAGCCGATCGGGAGCTCAGCCCCAGCATTTT. Amino acid sequence: CASSRSGAQPQHF.

About this clone: Within the sample, other DNA sequences also encode this same CDR3. The rearrangement joins TRBV3-1 (or the pseudogene TRBV3-2) to TRBJ2-1; TRBD2 agrees at 7 bases. Germline loops: CDR1 LGHDT, CDR2 YNNKEL (reference sequence). V shed 1 base, J shed 8 bases, and the junction held 5 bases outside the gene matches. The CDR3 spans 14 residues. The CDR3: CASSQAGGRDEQFF. CDR3 DNA: TGTGCCAGCAGCCAAGCGGGGGGTAGGGATGAGCAGTTCTTC.

The chain couples TRBV5-4 to TRBJ2-7; 14 nucleotides agree with TRBD2. Germline V CDR1 and CDR2: SGHNT, YYREEE (reference sequence). CDR3 length: 17 residues. V was pared by 3 bases and J by 3 bases, with 8 bases of the junction left unmatched. Written as DNA, the CDR3 is TGTGCCAGCAGCTCACCGGGACTAGCGGGAGAAGTCTACGAGCAGTACTTC. This codes for CASSSPGLAGEVYEQYF. Filled out from reference TRBV5-4 and TRBJ2-7, the complete variable domain reads ETGVTQSPTHLIKTRGQQVTLRCSSQSGHNTVSWYQQALGQGPQFIFQYYREEENGRGNFPPRFSGLQFPNYSSELNVNALELDDSALYLCASSSPGLAGEVYEQYFGPGTRLTVT.

This clone showed up just a few times. The rearrangement uses TRBV2 and TRBJ1-2; no clear D gene. V lost 4 bases, J lost 3 bases, and 15 bases lay in between. The CDR3 is 15 amino acids. The germline V gene encodes CDR1 SNHLY and CDR2 FYNNEI. The CDR3: CASSARERVDYGYTF. The CDR3, as DNA: TGTGCCAGCAGTGCGAGGGAGAGGGTGGACTATGGCTACACCTTC.

The rearrangement uses TRBV27 and TRBJ2-7; 9 nucleotides align to TRBD1. The germline CDR1 and CDR2 sequences are MNHEY and SMNVEV (reference sequence). This CDR3 region has 15 residues. The J segment lost 4 bases and the V segment lost 5 bases, leaving 9 bases of the junction unmatched. The CDR3 region has the DNA TGTGCCAGCAGTACTCCGGGACAGGGATTTTACGAGCAGTACTTC. It translates to CASSTPGQGFYEQYF.

The V gene is TRBV28, the J gene TRBJ2-3; 8 bases are shared with TRBD1. CDR3 length: 14 residues. V was clipped by 6 bases and J by 2 bases; unmatched bases: 4. Germline V gene sequence: CDR1 MDHEN, CDR2 SYDVKM. CDR3 nucleotides: TGTGCCAGCAGCTCAGGGGGCCCCACAGATACGCAGTATTTT. It yields the protein CASSSGGPTDTQYF.

The V gene is TRBV27, the J gene TRBJ1-2; D is undetermined. The CDR3 is 15 amino acids. Trimming took off 2 bases at V and 4 bases at J, with 14 bases between the two ends. Germline-derived CDR1 and CDR2 are MNHEY and SMNVEV (reference sequence). Here the CDR3 reads CASSLLPAGSYGYTF. The DNA of the CDR3 is TGTGCCAGCAGTTTACTTCCTGCGGGAAGCTATGGCTACACCTTC.

This chain connects TRBV6-6 to TRBJ1-2; TRBD1 might be the D (6 bases). The germline V gene encodes CDR1 MNHNY and CDR2 SVGAGI (reference sequence). V lost 5 bases and J 3 bases, leaving 13 bases between the germline ends. This CDR3 is 14 amino acids long. CDR3 residues: CASSKGGGDYGYTF. In DNA, the CDR3 is TGTGCCAGCAGTAAGGGGGGGGGAGACTATGGCTACACCTTC.

This chain joins TRBV12-3 or TRBV12-4 and TRBJ2-5; D is possibly TRBD2 (5 bases). This CDR3 comprises 13 residues. V lost 7 bases and J lost 3, with 12 bases in between. CDR3 nucleotide sequence: TGTGCCAGCACCCGCGCGGGTGAAGAGACCCAGTACTTC. It yields the protein CASTRAGEETQYF.